This T cell receptor (beta chain) was captured in a study of blood T cell repertoires in COVID-19. Background on the study: The study drew acute and convalescent COVID-19 samples from the United States, Italy and Spain.

Repertoires were generated with immunoSEQ multiplex PCR, while TCRdb's copy carries only in-frame clones and drops some. Of under 250,000 clones detected, around four fifths appear once; the ten largest clones hold roughly 7.6%. This CDR3 is 15 amino acids long. Losses at the gene ends were 0 bases for V and 7 bases for J; bases not matched to a gene: 5. CDR1 and CDR2 (germline): MNHEY, SVGEGT. Sequences were obtained from peripheral blood. The source is a woman aged 50 to 60 with active or convalescent COVID-19. The chain has TRBV6-2 or TRBV6-3 and TRBJ2-2, with 7 nucleotides matching TRBD1. The CDR3 nucleotides are TGTGCCAGCAGTTACTCGGACAGGACGGTCGGGGAGCTGTTTTTT. This encodes CASSYSDRTVGELFF.